This TCR beta chain was profiled in a study of blood T cells in healthy people across ages. The second PCR ran roughly 6 to 11 cycles with a sample-barcoded 5' primer and J-beta primers. Every cDNA molecule bore a tag from a template-switch adaptor containing 12 random nucleotides. The yield of each sample was at least 2.5 million CDR3-containing paired-end reads. One entry per CDR3 protein results from TCRdb running MiXCR on the 5' RACE reads. The table includes hundreds of thousands of distinct CDR3 sequences, 58% detected once. Study results and limitations: The long-lived group displayed more naive CD4+ cells, plus higher diversity, than the aged donors did. Age advanced and TCR beta diversity per million T cells fell, roughly linearly.

The CDR3 is made up of 13 amino acids. With 8 bases clipped from V and 4 bases from J, the junction kept 6 bases outside the gene matches. CDR1 is DFQATT and CDR2 is SNEGSKA in the germline V gene (reference sequence). About this clonotype itself: Its antigen is still unknown.

The origin of this receptor is a man aged 30 to 39 in good health. V gene TRBV20-1 combines with J gene TRBJ2-3; 10 bases align to TRBD2. Material: blood. As DNA, the CDR3 is TGCAGTCAACTAGCGGGAACTGCAGATACGCAGTATTTT. This sequence encodes CSQLAGTADTQYF.